This TCR beta chain was recovered during a study of shared clonotypes between healthy human individuals. Germline-derived CDR1 and CDR2 are SGHRS and YFSETQ. This CDR3 is 14 amino acids long. Generated by immunoSEQ multiplex PCR, the TCRdb table keeps only in-frame clones and is missing some. The sample holds millions of clones, around 94% seen once. The sample comprised naive CD4+ T cells sorted from blood. Regarding subset: CD45RA+ positively selected. The chain couples TRBV5-1 to TRBJ2-5, with 7 bases lining up with TRBD1. The DNA end is a closer match to TRBJ2-7, so the J assignment may be wrong. This receptor was identified in a young man in good health. The CDR3 DNA is TGCGCCAGCAAATTTCAGGACAGGAGCTACGAGCAGTACTTC. This translates into CASKFQDRSYEQYF.